One sample yielded the 27 T cell receptor beta chains listed below, sequenced in a study of cytomegalovirus exposure and HLA in healthy donors. Clones were read by immunoSEQ multiplex PCR, and TCRdb kept only the in-frame ones, dropping some. This sample yields 100,000 to 150,000 clones, of which nearly 90% are seen a single time; around 1.3% belongs to the top ten. Material: PBMCs. These receptors were obtained from a woman in her late teens or twenties in good health and CMV-seronegative.

The chain couples TRBV6-5 to TRBJ2-3; perhaps TRBD1 as D (5 bases). V lost 6 bases and J 1 base, leaving 11 bases between the germline ends. This CDR3 is 14 amino acids long. The V gene's germline CDR1 is MNHEY and CDR2 SVGAGI. The CDR3 here is CASSRQTRTDTQYF. The CDR3 region has the DNA TGTGCCAGCAGCCGACAGACCCGCACAGATACGCAGTATTTT.

This sequence joins TRBV18 and TRBJ1-5; perhaps TRBD1 as D (5 bases). Germline CDR1 KGHSH, CDR2 LQKENI. The V gene lost 2 bases and the J gene lost 3 bases, with 11 bases spanning the gap. This CDR3 region has 15 residues. This CDR3 reads CASSPYGGLNQPQHF. The CDR3 nucleotides are TGTGCCAGCTCACCATATGGGGGACTCAATCAGCCCCAGCATTTT.

This clone was found once. The gene calls are TRBV2 and TRBJ2-3; possible D gene TRBD2, 5 bases. There are 13 residues in the CDR3. With 8 bases removed from V and 2 bases from J, the gap between germline ends came to 11 bases. The germline CDR1 and CDR2 sequences are SNHLY and FYNNEI. CDR3 region: CASPGSFTDTQYF. The CDR3 nucleotides are TGTGCCAGCCCGGGATCCTTCACAGATACGCAGTATTTT.

V is TRBV9 and J is TRBJ2-7, with 9 bases that match TRBD1. This CDR3 comprises 13 residues. Germline CDR1 is SGDLS and CDR2 is YYNGEE. After removal of 3 bases from V and 7 bases from J, the junction contained 5 bases not matched to a gene. The CDR3 reads CASSGGTGSEQYF. The CDR3 DNA is TGTGCCAGCAGCGGGGGGACAGGGAGTGAGCAGTACTTC.

CDR3 protein: CASGLAGHTDTQYF. The DNA of the CDR3 is TGTGCCAGCGGACTAGCGGGACACACAGATACGCAGTATTTT. The chain links TRBV7-2 to TRBJ2-3; 12 positions agree with TRBD2. CDR1 SGHTA and CDR2 FQGNSA come from the germline V gene. The V segment lost 8 bases and the J segment 2 bases; nucleotides outside the gene matches: 2. The CDR3 is 14 amino acids.

The chain is built from TRBV6-6 and TRBJ1-1; a possible D gene is TRBD1 (5 bases). Germline assignment: CDR1 MNHNY and CDR2 SVGAGI (reference sequence). CDR3 length: 15 residues. Trimming removed 2 bases at V and 0 bases at J, with 10 bases between. The CDR3 region has the DNA TGTGCCAGCAGTTACGGCGACAGCATGAACACTGAAGCTTTCTTT. The encoded protein is CASSYGDSMNTEAFF.

The chain has TRBV7-9 and TRBJ1-4; TRBD1 is a possible D gene (5 bases). Germline V lookup: CDR1 SEHNR, CDR2 FQNEAQ (reference sequence). CDR3 length: 13 amino acids. V was pared by 6 bases and J by 7 bases, with 12 bases between. The CDR3 coding sequence is TGTGCCAGCAGGGGTCAGGGAGGTGAAAAACTGTTTTTT. Translated: CASRGQGGEKLFF.

The DNA for the CDR3 is TGTGCCAGCAGCGTTCGGACAGACTCCGGGGAGCTGTTTTTT. Its translation is CASSVRTDSGELFF. This chain links TRBV9 with TRBJ2-2, with D perhaps TRBD1 (6 bases). This CDR3 is built from 14 residues. With 2 bases removed from V and 6 bases from J, the gap between germline ends came to 11 bases. CDR1 is SGDLS and CDR2 is YYNGEE in the germline V gene.

The chain carries TRBV5-1 and TRBJ2-3; 11 bases line up with TRBD2. Germline-derived CDR1 and CDR2 are SGHRS and YFSETQ. V lost 0 bases and J lost 4; bases outside the gene matches: 7. This CDR3 spans 17 amino acids. This CDR3 is CASSLGFSGGAADTQYF. The CDR3, as DNA: TGCGCCAGCAGCTTGGGGTTTAGCGGGGGGGCCGCAGATACGCAGTATTTT.

The V gene is TRBV7-9, the J gene TRBJ2-5, with 8 bases matching TRBD2. The germline CDR1 and CDR2 sequences are SEHNR and FQNEAQ (reference sequence). The CDR3 covers 15 residues. The J segment lost 3 bases and the V segment lost 1 base, leaving 4 bases of the junction unmatched. The CDR3 sequence: CASSLVGGGKETQYF. CDR3 nucleotides: TGTGCCAGCAGCTTAGTTGGCGGGGGGAAAGAGACCCAGTACTTC.

The rearrangement links TRBV5-1 to TRBJ1-1; possible D gene TRBD1, 5 bases. The CDR3 sequence is 14 residues long. The germline V gene encodes CDR1 SGHRS and CDR2 YFSETQ. The ends were cut back, 1 base at V and 1 base at J, with 8 bases in the middle. In DNA form, the CDR3 reads TGCGCCAGCAGCTTGAACAGGCCGAACACTGAAGCTTTCTTT. It codes for CASSLNRPNTEAFF.

The chain has TRBV19 and TRBJ1-5; 8 bases match TRBD1. J gave up 2 bases and V 6 bases, and 9 bases lay outside the gene matches. Germline V lookup: CDR1 LNHDA, CDR2 SQIVND (reference sequence). The CDR3 totals 16 residues. In DNA, the CDR3 is TGTGCCAGTAGAACAGGGGGGGATTGGGGCAATCAGCCCCAGCATTTT. It encodes CASRTGGDWGNQPQHF.

The rearrangement uses TRBV5-1 and TRBJ2-7; tentative D call: TRBD1 (5 bases). CDR1 is SGHRS and CDR2 is YFSETQ in the germline V gene. The CDR3 runs 14 residues. Trimming stripped 0 bases from V and 4 bases from J, with 11 bases between. The CDR3 DNA is TGCGCCAGCAGCTTGGCCTTGGACATATACGAGCAGTACTTC. This codes for CASSLALDIYEQYF.

The chain combines TRBV7-3 with TRBJ1-4; D is perhaps TRBD1 (6 bases). The CDR3 length is 15 residues. V was cut by 2 bases and J by 7 bases, with 14 bases left in between. Per the germline V gene, CDR1 is SGHTA and CDR2 is FQGTGA. The CDR3 region has the DNA TGTGCCAGCAGCTTATACGGCAGGGGTGCTGAAAAACTGTTTTTT. Its translation: CASSLYGRGAEKLFF.

This sequence joins TRBV6-5 and TRBJ2-2; D unresolved. The CDR3 runs 12 residues. V lost 2 bases, J lost 7 bases, and 5 bases lay in between. Germline V gene lookup returns CDR1 MNHEY and CDR2 SVGAGI. The CDR3 loop is CASSYQIGELFF. The CDR3, as DNA: TGTGCCAGCAGTTACCAGATCGGGGAGCTGTTTTTT.

The genes are TRBV7-8 and TRBJ2-7; TRBD1 matches 9 bases. The CDR3 runs to 16 residues. Germline assignment: CDR1 SGHVS and CDR2 FQNEAQ. V lost 3 bases, J lost 0 bases, and 6 bases stayed unmatched. The CDR3 is CASSFGTGLGSYEQYF. CDR3 in DNA: TGTGCCAGCAGCTTTGGGACAGGGTTAGGCTCCTACGAGCAGTACTTC.

V is TRBV14 and J is TRBJ1-2, with D possibly TRBD1 on 6 matching bases. Trimming took 3 bases from V and 7 from J, leaving 12 bases between them. There are 13 residues in the CDR3. The germline CDR1 and CDR2 sequences are SGHDN and FVKESK. CDR3 in amino acids: CASSQGTRRGYTF. The CDR3 region has the DNA TGTGCCAGCAGCCAGGGGACACGGCGTGGCTACACCTTC.

The rearrangement joins TRBV19 to TRBJ2-1, with 10 bases identical to TRBD2. CDR3 length: 15 amino acids. The germline gives CDR1 LNHDA, CDR2 SQIVND (reference sequence). With V trimmed by 3 bases and J by 7 bases, 6 bases remained unmatched. For the CDR3, the DNA is TGTGCCAGTAGTATTCGGCTAGCGGGGGTAAATGAGCAGTTCTTC. Translating gives CASSIRLAGVNEQFF.

V usage is TRBV7-2 and J usage is TRBJ2-7; D is possibly TRBD2 (5 bases). The CDR3 is made up of 15 amino acids. The germline CDR1 and CDR2 sequences are SGHTA and FQGNSA. Deletions cut 1 base from V and 3 bases from J, with 13 bases between. For the CDR3, the DNA is TGTGCCAGCAGCTTAGACCCCGGGAAAGTCTACGAGCAGTACTTC. This translates into CASSLDPGKVYEQYF.

The sample holds a few counts of this clone. Here the CDR3 reads CASKIDSNYGYTF. CDR3 nucleotides: TGCGCCAGCAAGATTGACTCTAACTATGGCTACACCTTC. The genes are TRBV5-1 and TRBJ1-2; D gene ambiguous. Germline lookup yields CDR1 SGHRS and CDR2 YFSETQ. The length of the CDR3 is 13 residues. The V and J ends lost 6 bases and 0 bases respectively, with 9 bases between them.

V usage is TRBV27 and J usage is TRBJ1-6, with a possible D match to TRBD1 (6 bases). Germline V gene lookup returns CDR1 MNHEY and CDR2 SMNVEV (reference sequence). The V and J ends lost 5 bases and 0 bases respectively, with 17 bases between them. The CDR3 length is 18 residues. The CDR3 bases are TGTGCCAGCAGTAGAGGGACACCTAGGTGCTCCTATAATTCACCCCTCCACTTT. As protein: CASSRGTPRCSYNSPLHF.

This chain uses TRBV11-2 with TRBJ1-5, with 9 bases aligning to TRBD1. CDR1 and CDR2 from the germline V gene are SGHAT and FQNNGV. J was trimmed by 7 bases and V by 5 bases; bases with no gene match: 9. The CDR3 spans 15 residues. The CDR3 loop reads CASSLNTGGDQPQHF. CDR3 bases: TGTGCCAGCAGCCTCAATACAGGGGGCGACCAGCCCCAGCATTTT.

A single count supports this clone. The chain joins TRBV2 to TRBJ1-2, with 7 bases identical to TRBD1. V was clipped by 6 bases and J by 2 bases; unmatched bases: 3. Germline CDR1 SNHLY, CDR2 FYNNEI. CDR3 length: 13 residues. CDR3 bases: TGTGCCAGCAGAGGGGACAGCAACTATGGCTACACCTTC. Translated, it gives CASRGDSNYGYTF.

The V gene is TRBV6-5, the J gene TRBJ1-2; 8 bases line up with TRBD1. CDR3 length: 15 residues. The V gene end was trimmed by 5 bases and the J gene end by 6 bases; junction bases not matched to a gene: 11. Germline CDR1 is MNHEY and CDR2 is SVGAGI. For the CDR3, the DNA is TGTGCCAGCAGTGACTTCCAGGGGGCGCAAGATGGCTACACCTTC. Encoded protein: CASSDFQGAQDGYTF.

CDR3 sequence reads: CASSYAGGGGRGYTF. The CDR3 DNA is TGTGCCAGCAGTTACGCAGGGGGCGGTGGTCGGGGCTACACCTTC. The chain links TRBV6-5 to TRBJ1-2; 8 bases are shared with TRBD1. CDR3 length: 15 amino acids. V lost 2 bases to trimming and J lost 8 bases; unmatched junction nucleotides: 10. The germline CDR1 and CDR2 sequences are MNHEY and SVGAGI.

The V gene is TRBV6-4, the J gene TRBJ2-3; 12 bases are shared with TRBD2. With 7 bases clipped from V and 0 bases from J, the junction kept 14 bases outside the gene matches. CDR3 size: 19 residues. From germline, CDR1 is MRHNA and CDR2 SNTAGT. The CDR3 sequence is CASTRRRTSGVRSTDTQYF. In DNA form, the CDR3 reads TGTGCCAGCACCAGGCGGAGGACTAGCGGGGTTCGGAGCACAGATACGCAGTATTTT.

The rearrangement links TRBV5-1 to TRBJ1-4; 12 nucleotides align to TRBD1. The CDR3 consists of 15 residues. Germline loops: CDR1 SGHRS, CDR2 YFSETQ. The V and J ends lost 4 bases and 6 bases, in that order; junction bases with no gene match: 4. The CDR3 reads CASSGGQGADEKLFF. CDR3 nucleotide sequence: TGCGCCAGCAGCGGGGGACAGGGGGCGGATGAAAAACTGTTTTTT.